The following is a T cell receptor beta chain sequence with its context. The antigen remains unidentified. Hyperthyroidism had been newly diagnosed in patients aged 18 to 65, and its duration was under 2 months. The diagnoses drew upon clinical symptoms, serum thyroxine and TRAb, thyroid ultrasound and orbital computed tomography. TCR beta CDR3 regions were amplified from RNA transcripts. TCR CDR3 underwent first-round RT-PCR with the HTBI primer set. TCRdb independently ran MiXCR on the multiplex PCR reads; one entry per CDR3 protein. The profile shows over 650,000 distinct CDR3 sequences, roughly 15% of them singletons. The data are from a study of T cells in Graves' hyperthyroidism and ophthalmopathy. Study-wide findings and caveats: The model's output predicted ophthalmopathy at a median of 6.5 months prior to onset.

Deletions cut 4 bases from V and 6 bases from J, with 24 bases between. The CDR3 contains 17 residues. CDR1 is PRHDT, CDR2 FYEKMQ, per germline (reference sequence). The chain links TRBV13 to TRBJ1-1; D gene uncertain. The material sequenced was blood. The sequence came from a man younger than 35 with Graves' hyperthyroidism. This CDR3 is CASSSEDRTSRYPEAFF. In DNA form, the CDR3 reads TGTGCCAGCAGCTCGGAGGATCGGACCTCCCGCTACCCTGAAGCTTTCTTT.